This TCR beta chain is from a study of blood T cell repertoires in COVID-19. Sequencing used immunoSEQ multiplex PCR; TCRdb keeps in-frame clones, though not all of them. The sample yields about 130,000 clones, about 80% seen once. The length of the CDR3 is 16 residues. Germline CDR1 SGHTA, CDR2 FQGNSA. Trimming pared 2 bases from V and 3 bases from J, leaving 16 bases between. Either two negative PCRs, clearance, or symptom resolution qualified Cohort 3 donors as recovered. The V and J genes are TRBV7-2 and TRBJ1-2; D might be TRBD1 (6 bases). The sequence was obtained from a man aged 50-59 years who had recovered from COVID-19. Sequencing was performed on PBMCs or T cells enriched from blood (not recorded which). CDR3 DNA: TGTGCCAGCAGCTTAAACTTTCAGGGGTCGGACTATGGCTACACCTTC. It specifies CASSLNFQGSDYGYTF.